The clone carrying this TCR beta chain occurred many times. Its antigen remains unknown. The sample is drawn from a study of early T cells in non-severe SARS-CoV-2 infection. Whole-study findings and limits: Comparison of clonotypes with VDJdb favored anti-spike CD8 responses while missing private and CD4 specificities.

Germline V lookup: CDR1 SGHTA, CDR2 FQGNSA. CDR3 length: 13 amino acids. With 1 base removed from V and 9 bases from J, the gap between germline ends came to 12 bases. Separate cDNA molecules each had unique molecular identifiers attached to them. TCRdb fed the 5' RACE reads into MiXCR, producing one record per CDR3 protein. Of tens of thousands of distinct CDR3 sequences listed, about 4% are singletons. Sequencing was carried out using whole blood. The TCR comes from an adult who was a healthcare worker with PCR-confirmed SARS-CoV-2 infection or an uninfected control (not recorded which). The genes are TRBV7-2 and TRBJ2-5, with no clear D. This chain's CDR3 is CASSLDGAGAQYF. CDR3 nucleotides: TGTGCCAGCAGCTTAGATGGCGCTGGGGCCCAGTACTTC.